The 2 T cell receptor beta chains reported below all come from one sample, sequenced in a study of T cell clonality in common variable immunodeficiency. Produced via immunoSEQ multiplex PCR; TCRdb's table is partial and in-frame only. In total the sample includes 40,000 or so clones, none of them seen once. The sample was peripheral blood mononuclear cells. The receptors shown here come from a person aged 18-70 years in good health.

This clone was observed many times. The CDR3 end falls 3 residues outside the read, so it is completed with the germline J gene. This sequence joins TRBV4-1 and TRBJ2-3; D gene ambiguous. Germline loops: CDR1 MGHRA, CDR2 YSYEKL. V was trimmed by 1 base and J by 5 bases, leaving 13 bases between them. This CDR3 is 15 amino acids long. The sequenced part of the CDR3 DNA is TGCGCCAGCAGCCAAGCCAGCGTCGTTGGAGATACG. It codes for CASSQASVVGDT. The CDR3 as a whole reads CASSQASVVGDTQYF.

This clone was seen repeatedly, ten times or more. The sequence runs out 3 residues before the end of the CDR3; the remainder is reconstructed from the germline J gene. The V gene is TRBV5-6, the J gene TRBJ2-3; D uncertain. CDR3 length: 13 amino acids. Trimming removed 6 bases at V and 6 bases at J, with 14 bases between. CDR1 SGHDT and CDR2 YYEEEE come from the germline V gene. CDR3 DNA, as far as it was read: TGTGCCAGCACCCGCCAAGGTTCCGATACG. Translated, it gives CASTRQGSDT. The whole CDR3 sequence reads CASTRQGSDTQYF. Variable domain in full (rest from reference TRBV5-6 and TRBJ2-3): DAGVTQSPTHLIKTRGQQVTLRCSPKSGHDTVSWYQQALGQGPQFIFQYYEEEERQRGNFPDRFSGHQFPNYSSELNVNALLLGDSALYLCASTRQGSDTQYFGPGTRLTVL.